These 12 T cell receptor beta chains were sequenced from one sample in a study of CD4 and CD8 cells across lung adenocarcinoma regions. TCRdb ran MiXCR on the PCR reads and lists one entry per CDR3 protein. The sample has some 7,000 distinct CDR3 sequences; roughly 54% are singletons. The sample consisted of CD8+ T cells from the center of a lung tumor. The receptors were gathered from a male donor with lung adenocarcinoma. The CD4 and CD8 labels of this study may be unreliable.

V and J are TRBV6-1 and TRBJ2-5, with D uncertain. Germline assignment: CDR1 MNHNS and CDR2 SASEGT. V lost 7 bases and J lost 5, with 17 bases in between. This CDR3 contains 14 residues. The CDR3 region is CASKALEHLETQYF. CDR3 bases: TGTGCCAGCAAGGCCCTCGAGCATTTGGAGACCCAGTACTTC.

The chain is built from TRBV10-1 and TRBJ2-2, with TRBD2 matching over 10 bases. CDR3 size: 16 residues. The germline gives CDR1 WNHNN, CDR2 SYGVQD (reference sequence). With 3 bases clipped from V and 16 bases from J, the junction kept 17 bases outside the gene matches. The CDR3 region has the DNA TGCGCCAGCAGTGAAGCACTAGCGGGACACACCGAGACGCAGTTTTTT. This gives the protein CASSEALAGHTETQFF.

This clonotype was picked up one time. The genes are TRBV6-1 and TRBJ2-6; D is perhaps TRBD1 (5 bases). The end of the DNA fits TRBJ2-5 better, so the J call may be wrong. The germline V gene has CDR1 MNHNS and CDR2 SASEGT. This CDR3 has 14 amino acids. For the CDR3, the DNA is TGTGCCAGCAGTGAACAGGGCAGGGAAGAGACCCAGTACTTC. Residues: CASSEQGREETQYF.

This clonotype has a handful of counts. The J gene is TRBJ2-1, the V gene TRBV4-1; TRBD2 might be the D (6 bases). CDR1 is MGHRA and CDR2 is YSYEKL in the germline V gene. V gave up 0 bases and J gave up 14 bases, with 20 bases separating them. This CDR3 has 15 amino acids. The CDR3 sequence: CASSQDLWGGGMEFF. In DNA form, the CDR3 reads TGCGCCAGCAGCCAAGACTTATGGGGCGGAGGGATGGAGTTCTTC.

This clonotype has ten or more counts. The chain uses TRBV10-3 and TRBJ2-5, with TRBD2 as a possible D gene (6 bases). V was shortened by 4 bases and J by 3 bases, with 18 bases between the two germline ends. Looked up from germline, CDR1 is ENHRY and CDR2 is SYGVKD. This CDR3 has 16 amino acids. CDR3 in amino acids: CAISGSSAGRKETQYF. DNA of the CDR3: TGTGCCATCAGTGGGTCATCGGCGGGACGAAAAGAGACCCAGTACTTC.

This clonotype occurred many times. V is TRBV11-3 and J is TRBJ2-1; 7 positions match TRBD2. Germline-derived CDR1 and CDR2 are SGHNT and YENEEA. This CDR3 has 13 residues. V was clipped by 2 bases and J by 10 bases; unmatched bases: 5. The CDR3 is CASSLRASGEQFF. The CDR3 DNA reads TGTGCCAGCAGCTTAAGGGCTAGCGGCGAGCAGTTCTTC.

The chain is built from TRBV6-8 and TRBJ2-1; the D gene could be TRBD1 or TRBD2 (6 bases each). The end of the DNA fits TRBJ2-5 better, so the J call may be wrong. The CDR3 is 17 residues long. Germline V lookup: CDR1 MNHGY, CDR2 SAAAGT. The CDR3 is CASSAGLGGRDQETQYF. In nucleotides, the CDR3 is TGTGCCAGCAGTGCGGGGCTAGGGGGACGGGACCAAGAGACCCAGTACTTC.

The count of this clonotype is one. The V call is TRBV6-1, the J call TRBJ2-4, with a possible D match to TRBD1 (6 bases). The CDR3 extends over 16 amino acids. Germline values: CDR1 MNHNS, CDR2 SASEGT. V lost 0 bases, J lost 12 bases, and 21 bases lay in between. The CDR3 here is CASSEAGVGAKDTQYF. CDR3 DNA: TGTGCCAGCAGTGAAGCGGGGGTGGGGGCCAAAGATACTCAGTACTTC.

The sample holds many counts of this clonotype. The rearrangement uses TRBV7-2 and TRBJ2-5, with D uncertain. This CDR3 is built from 14 residues. With 1 base removed from V and 5 bases from J, the gap between germline ends came to 11 bases. Germline V gene data show CDR1 as SGHTA and CDR2 as FQGNSA. This CDR3 reads CASSLEPVGETQYF. For the CDR3, the DNA is TGTGCCAGCAGCTTAGAGCCGGTTGGGGAGACCCAGTACTTC.

A few counts support this clonotype. For the CDR3, the DNA is TGCGCCAGCTCCGGGGCTACCCGGTTCTACAATGAGCAGTTCTTC. Its translation: CASSGATRFYNEQFF. The V call is TRBV10-1, the J call TRBJ2-1; the D call may be TRBD1 or TRBD2 (5 bases each). The CDR3 loop spans 15 amino acids. The V gene's germline CDR1 is WNHNN and CDR2 SYGVQD (reference sequence). Trimming left V 8 bases short and J 3 bases short, with 17 bases between.

To note about this clonotype: A read error may account for a junction end that differs from germline. V usage is TRBV6-1 and J usage is TRBJ2-7; a weak D match, TRBD2 (6 bases). Germline CDR1 is MNHNS and CDR2 is SASEGT. The CDR3 loop spans 16 amino acids. The CDR3 is CASRDAGLWAKNMQYF. The CDR3 DNA reads TGTGCGAGCCGTGACGCGGGGCTGTGGGCCAAAAATATGCAGTATTTC.

The chain joins TRBV30 to TRBJ2-6; 10 bases match TRBD2. The CDR3 covers 15 residues. CDR1 and CDR2 from the germline V gene are GTSNPN and SVGIG (reference sequence). With 4 bases clipped from V and 1 base from J, the junction kept 1 base outside the gene matches. Written as DNA, the CDR3 is TGTGCCTGGACTAGCGGGAGTTCTGGGGCCAACGTCCTGACTTTC. This gives the protein CAWTSGSSGANVLTF.